This TCR beta chain stems from a study of regulatory T cells in long-lasting Graves disease. At the level of the study: Patients with new Graves' disease had used antithyroid drugs below 3 months.

Time point specified: newly diagnosed GD, antithyroid drugs for less than 3 months. Isolated PBMC RNA provided the starting material for the TCR library. This clonotype was detected ten times or more. The authors built TCR beta libraries using iRepertoire HTBI primers and Arm-PCR of CDR3 regions. From the multiplex PCR reads, TCRdb called clonotypes with MiXCR, one entry per CDR3 protein. The table lists over 450,000 distinct CDR3 sequences, about 12% of them singletons. Per the germline V gene, CDR1 is LGHDT and CDR2 is YNNKEL (reference sequence). The CDR3 has 17 residues. J was trimmed by 1 base and V by 3 bases; bases with no gene match: 7. The data were also submitted as part of a second study, on T cells in Graves' hyperthyroidism and ophthalmopathy.

The chain couples TRBV3-1 to TRBJ1-2; 11 nucleotides line up with TRBD1. The sequencing here drew on peripheral blood mononuclear cells (PBMCs), taken at new diagnosis, from a patient treated with antithyroid drugs. This sequence originates from a woman in her 30s with Graves disease. Here the CDR3 reads CASSQRTGGKINYGYTF. The CDR3 DNA follows: TGTGCCAGCAGCCAGAGGACAGGGGGCAAGATTAACTATGGCTACACCTTC.